The T cell receptor beta chain described here comes from a study of T cell responses to AZD1222 COVID-19 vaccine (TCRdb year 2021). Concerning the study at large: TCR sequencing covered fewer than 250 trial participants: some 210 given two doses of AZD1222 and some 25 given two doses of MenACWY control vaccine. Trial participants were enrolled by age into 18-55, 56-69 and 70-plus year subgroups, with roughly 150, 30 and 60 TCR-sequenced participants respectively.

Reading the label with the study, this specimen's time point is: about 28 days (+/-7) after the second vaccine dose. AZD1222 recipients whose second dose came at about 4 weeks and those whose second dose came at about 12 weeks were combined into one group, since spike-specific TCR depth and breadth did not differ between the two schedules. Vaccinee samples were obtained from the UK trials COV001 and COV002, which included a single-blind randomized controlled phase 2/3 trial of AZD1222 (ChAdOx1 nCoV-19) in healthy adults. For TCRbeta chain sequencing, PBMC samples were collected from trial participants at day 0 and at day 28 after the second dose. The CDR3 regions of human TCRbeta chains were subjected to immunosequencing. Per the authors' processing: Repertoire TCRs were checked for matches against a reference library of SARS-CoV-2-specific TCRs that had been generated using the MIRA antigen-specificity platform. Breadth was defined as the fraction of unique TCRs that were SARS-CoV-2-associated, and depth was defined as the fraction of total T cells that were SARS-CoV-2-associated. Using the MIRA data, each spike-specific TCR was assigned both to the spike region to which the TCR was reactive and to a CD4 or CD8 class. Log10-transformed breadth and depth values were compared by one-way ANOVA with Sidak's multiple comparisons tests. TCRdb obtained this table from immuneACCESS and retained in-frame rearrangements with V and J assigned. These tables miss some clones; where compared with another copy, unresolved V genes account for less than half of the shortfall, and the remainder is unexplained. That table is the source of V, J and clone size, and D and trimming were worked out from the DNA. The sample includes over 130,000 clones, with approximately 87% observed a single time. Around 1.6% of the sample is in the top ten clones.

V is shortened by 0 bases, J by 1 base, and the region joining them spans 10 bases. Looking up the germline V gene yields CDR1 SGHRS and CDR2 YFSETQ. Taken from cysteine to phenylalanine, the CDR3 has 16 residues. Just the 48-base CDR3 DNA is kept, in frame starting at base 1. About this clone itself: Its antigen is currently not known. No base quality information exists; no much larger clone differs at one position.

Study-level results and caveats: Epitopes outside the regions mutated in the B.1.351 and B.1.1.7 variants were reportedly recognized by nearly half of the unique spike-specific TCRs. Participants were mostly white British and included more females than males, and it was suggested by the authors that clonal diversity may have been underestimated. Only five or six AZD1222 recipients were SARS-CoV-2 seropositive at baseline, limiting conclusions about previously exposed vaccinees. The 56-69-year group was small, and its depth increase did not reach significance, likely because of low power. The whole spike protein was spanned by vaccine-associated CD4 TCRs, and dominant responses were seen in regions 160-218 and 743-854. Because no samples from the day 14 peak response were available, repertoires could be characterized only after the peak T cell response. After two AZD1222 doses, both the breadth and the depth of spike-specific TCRs were significantly higher than at day 0 and than in MenACWY recipients.

The sequenced sample was peripheral blood, obtained 28 days after the second AZD1222 dose. The chain is assembled from TRBV5-1 and TRBJ2-2; perhaps TRBD1 is the D gene, with 6 bases matching. The TCR originated in an adult who received the AZD1222 COVID-19 vaccine. CDR3 loop: CASSLEGRGNTGELFF. The sequence in DNA is TGCGCCAGCAGCTTGGAAGGCAGGGGGAACACCGGGGAGCTGTTTTTT.